The T cell receptor (beta chain) described here comes from a study of OX40 agonist ivuxolimab in advanced cancers. Study-wide background: Those treated in dose escalation had hepatocellular carcinoma, melanoma, renal cell cancer or head and neck cancer.

The protocol was immunoSEQ multiplex PCR, while the TCRdb copy is restricted to in-frame clones and leaves out a portion. The table lists around 57,000 clones, about 90% of them singletons. The germline V gene encodes CDR1 MNHNY and CDR2 SVGAGI (reference sequence). The V and J ends lost 8 bases and 0 bases respectively, with 10 bases between them. The CDR3 spans 13 residues. This clone is a singleton in its sample. The receptor's source is an adult with an advanced solid tumor such as melanoma, head and neck, liver or kidney cancer. The specimen comprised CD4+ or CD8+ T cells sorted from blood, sampled in a trial of the OX40 agonist ivuxolimab. The rearrangement uses TRBV6-6 and TRBJ1-1, with D unclear. The CDR3 sequence is CASGGSVNTEAFF. The DNA of the CDR3 is TGTGCCAGCGGCGGTTCGGTGAACACTGAAGCTTTCTTT.